The 23 T cell receptor beta chains below were found in one sample sequenced in a study of early T cells in non-severe SARS-CoV-2 infection. A single record per CDR3 protein comes from TCRdb applying MiXCR to the 5' RACE reads. The data show around 79,000 distinct CDR3 sequences, roughly 10% seen once. The specimen was whole blood, collected at baseline. The receptor source for this set is an adult who was a healthcare worker with PCR-confirmed SARS-CoV-2 infection or an uninfected control (not recorded which).

This chain joins TRBV4-1 and TRBJ2-1; 7 bases align to TRBD2. J lost 8 bases, V lost 1 base, and 8 bases had no gene match. In germline, CDR1 is MGHRA, CDR2 YSYEKL. This CDR3 spans 15 amino acids. As DNA, the CDR3 is TGCGCCAGCAGCCAAGCCCCACTGGGAGGGTATGAGCAGTTCTTC. Amino acids: CASSQAPLGGYEQFF.

The chain has TRBV11-2 and TRBJ2-1; 11 bases map to TRBD2. CDR1 is SGHAT and CDR2 is FQNNGV in the germline V gene. The CDR3 runs to 15 residues. V lost 5 bases, J lost 10 bases, and 10 bases stayed unmatched. The CDR3 loop is CASSTIAGGRWEQFF. CDR3 DNA: TGTGCCAGCAGCACGATAGCGGGGGGGAGATGGGAGCAGTTCTTC.

The V and J genes are TRBV4-1 and TRBJ2-7, with 12 nucleotides matching TRBD1. The CDR3 length is 15 residues. The V gene's germline CDR1 is MGHRA and CDR2 YSYEKL. Germline trimming cut 4 bases from V and 6 bases from J; bases unmatched to any gene: 7. As DNA, the CDR3 is TGCGCCAGCAGCCCGAGCGGGACAGGGGGCGGCGAGCAGTACTTC. This translates into CASSPSGTGGGEQYF.

This clonotype has at least ten counts. The chain employs TRBV7-3 and TRBJ2-5, with D unresolved. Germline V gives CDR1 SGHTA, CDR2 FQGTGA. V was trimmed by 2 bases and J by 0 bases, leaving 7 bases between them. The CDR3 has 14 amino acids. CDR3 in amino acids: CASSLSANQETQYF. The CDR3 nucleotides read TGTGCCAGCAGCTTATCAGCTAACCAAGAGACCCAGTACTTC.

The V call is TRBV9, the J call TRBJ2-3; D uncertain. V was cut by 0 bases and J by 1 base, with 9 bases left in between. CDR1 SGDLS and CDR2 YYNGEE come from the germline V gene. CDR3 size: 15 residues. DNA of the CDR3: TGTGCCAGCAGCGTAGTTGGCGGTGGCACAGATACGCAGTATTTT. It encodes CASSVVGGGTDTQYF.

This clonotype has more than one count but fewer than ten. The CDR3: CASSADRQNTEAFF. CDR3 bases: TGCGCCAGCAGCGCGGACAGGCAGAACACTGAAGCTTTCTTT. The genes are TRBV5-1 and TRBJ1-1; 7 nucleotides align to TRBD1. From germline, CDR1 is SGHRS and CDR2 YFSETQ. Trimming cost V 4 bases and J 1 base; bases outside gene matches: 4. CDR3 length equals 14 residues.

Written as DNA, the CDR3 is TGCAGCGTTGGAGGACAGACCTCCCCAGATACGCAGTATTTT. Translating gives CSVGGQTSPDTQYF. This chain connects TRBV29-1 to TRBJ2-3, with a tentative D call TRBD1 (6 bases). Germline V gives CDR1 SQVTM, CDR2 ANQGSEA. V lost 4 bases and J lost 4, with 15 bases in between. The CDR3 contains 14 residues.

Concerning this clonotype: Germline is not matched at one junction end, which may reflect a read error. The chain links TRBV19 to TRBJ1-5, with 10 positions matching TRBD1. The CDR3 contains 16 residues. CDR1 is LNHDA and CDR2 is SQIVND in the germline V gene (reference sequence). The CDR3 loop is CTSSMRDRGLGQPQHF. CDR3 nucleotides: TGTACCAGTAGTATGCGGGACAGGGGTCTCGGCCAGCCCCAGCATTTT.

This clonotype came up a few times. The J gene is TRBJ2-1, the V gene TRBV28, with 10 bases that match TRBD2. Germline V gene data show CDR1 as MDHEN and CDR2 as SYDVKM. V lost 6 bases, J lost 6 bases, and 5 bases stayed unmatched. There are 14 residues in the CDR3. CDR3 sequence reads: CASRLAGGSNEQFF. In DNA, the CDR3 is TGTGCCAGCAGATTAGCGGGGGGCTCCAATGAGCAGTTCTTC.

V and J are TRBV29-1 and TRBJ2-3, with 7 bases lining up with TRBD2. The junction had 10 bases not matched to a gene; V was cut back by 5 bases and J by 14 bases. The CDR3 sequence is 11 residues long. Germline CDR1 is SQVTM and CDR2 is ANQGSEA. The CDR3 bases are TGCAGCGTTCTGGACCGGGGGGTTACGTATTTT. Its translation is CSVLDRGVTYF.

The chain combines TRBV4-3 with TRBJ1-1, with TRBD1 matching 7 bases. In germline, CDR1 is LGHNA, CDR2 YSLEER. The J segment lost 2 bases and the V segment lost 0 bases, leaving 9 bases of the junction unmatched. CDR3 length: 17 amino acids. CDR3 in amino acids: CASSQDSQGVLNTEAFF. The CDR3 coding sequence is TGCGCCAGCAGCCAAGACAGCCAGGGGGTTCTTAACACTGAAGCTTTCTTT.

This clonotype was counted a few times. The rearrangement uses TRBV7-2 and TRBJ1-1, with D maybe TRBD1 (5 bases). Trimming took 0 bases from V and 0 from J, leaving 8 bases between them. The germline gives CDR1 SGHTA, CDR2 FQGNSA. This CDR3 has 15 amino acids. The CDR3 loop reads CASSLAQGLNTEAFF. CDR3 nucleotide sequence: TGTGCCAGCAGCTTAGCGCAGGGTCTGAACACTGAAGCTTTCTTT.

As DNA, the CDR3 is TGTGCCAGCAGACCAAAGAGAACCATGAACACTGAAGCTTTCTTT. It specifies CASRPKRTMNTEAFF. The V and J genes are TRBV7-9 and TRBJ1-1; the D is unclear. The CDR3 is 15 amino acids. The germline V gene has CDR1 SEHNR and CDR2 FQNEAQ (reference sequence). V was clipped by 6 bases and J by 0 bases, with 14 bases between them.

The sample holds a few counts of this clonotype. The V call is TRBV28, the J call TRBJ2-7; D might be TRBD1 or TRBD2, each matching 6 bases. Germline V gives CDR1 MDHEN, CDR2 SYDVKM. The CDR3 is made up of 14 amino acids. The V gene lost 6 bases and the J gene lost 5 bases, with 17 bases spanning the gap. CDR3 loop: CASSPPGASHEQYF. The CDR3 DNA reads TGTGCCAGCAGCCCCCCGGGGGCGTCGCACGAGCAGTACTTC. The whole variable domain, remainder taken from reference TRBV28 and TRBJ2-7, is DVKVTQSSRYLVKRTGEKVFLECVQDMDHENMFWYRQDPGLGLRLIYFSYDVKMKEKGDIPEGYSVSREKKERFSLILESASTNQTSMYLCASSPPGASHEQYFGPGTRLTVT.

This clonotype came up many times. The chain links TRBV9 to TRBJ2-5; 8 bases are a match to TRBD2. CDR1 SGDLS and CDR2 YYNGEE come from the germline V gene. The CDR3 consists of 17 residues. V shed 4 bases and J 5 bases; nucleotides not matched to a gene: 16. In nucleotides, the CDR3 is TGTGCCAGCAGCTCCCGCGAGGGGGGACTAGGCGAGGAGACCCAGTACTTC. Encoded protein: CASSSREGGLGEETQYF.

This clonotype was picked up many times. This chain links TRBV5-1 with TRBJ1-3; no reliable D call. Germline V CDR1 and CDR2: SGHRS, YFSETQ. V shed 0 bases and J shed 2 bases, with 15 bases lying between them. The CDR3 totals 17 residues. DNA of the CDR3: TGCGCCAGCAGCTTGGCCCTCCGGAGATCCCCTGGAAACACCATATATTTT. Protein: CASSLALRRSPGNTIYF. The full variable domain, in which reference TRBV5-1 and TRBJ1-3 provide the parts outside the CDR3, is KAGVTQTPRYLIKTRGQQVTLSCSPISGHRSVSWYQQTPGQGLQFLFEYFSETQRNKGNFPGRFSGRQFSNSRSEMNVSTLELGDSALYLCASSLALRRSPGNTIYFGEGSWLTVV.

The chain links TRBV24-1 to TRBJ2-2, with a possible D match to TRBD2 (6 bases). This CDR3 region has 14 residues. The V end was cut by 5 bases, the J end by 6 bases, with 12 bases between. CDR1 and CDR2 from the germline V gene are KGHDR and SFDVKD. The CDR3: CATSAEGESGELFF. The CDR3 DNA follows: TGTGCCACCAGTGCGGAGGGAGAGTCCGGGGAGCTGTTTTTT.

This chain uses TRBV7-3 with TRBJ1-1; 9 bases fit TRBD1. The CDR3 loop spans 14 amino acids. The germline CDR1 and CDR2 sequences are SGHTA and FQGTGA. Germline trimming cut 5 bases from V and 3 bases from J; bases unmatched to any gene: 4. CDR3 coding DNA: TGTGCCAGCAGCCCGGACAGGGGTTACACTGAAGCTTTCTTT. This encodes CASSPDRGYTEAFF.

The chain recombines TRBV3-1 with TRBJ2-1; D is ambiguous. Germline-derived CDR1 and CDR2 are LGHDT and YNNKEL (reference sequence). V gave up 4 bases and J gave up 7 bases, with 11 bases separating them. The CDR3 covers 13 residues. The CDR3: CASSLRGPNEQFF. The CDR3 DNA sequence: TGTGCCAGCAGCCTTCGAGGTCCGAATGAGCAGTTCTTC.

Only a few counts were recorded for this clonotype. This sequence joins TRBV5-1 and TRBJ1-2, with D unclear. The CDR3 is made up of 14 amino acids. V lost 1 base, J lost 2 bases, and 9 bases lay in between. Germline V gene data show CDR1 as SGHRS and CDR2 as YFSETQ. CDR3 nucleotide sequence: TGCGCCAGCAGCTTGACCCAGGCGAACTATGGCTACACCTTC. Translation gives CASSLTQANYGYTF.

The table lists this clonotype with a few counts. J is TRBJ2-3 and V is TRBV5-1; TRBD2 might be the D (6 bases). The CDR3 consists of 15 residues. The germline V and J ends were trimmed by 4 bases and 0 bases, with 12 bases remaining between them. Germline CDR1 reads SGHRS; CDR2 reads YFSETQ. The chain's CDR3 is CASSLAGTSTDTQYF. CDR3 coding DNA: TGCGCCAGCAGCCTTGCAGGGACTAGCACAGATACGCAGTATTTT. The full variable domain, in which reference TRBV5-1 and TRBJ2-3 provide the parts outside the CDR3, is KAGVTQTPRYLIKTRGQQVTLSCSPISGHRSVSWYQQTPGQGLQFLFEYFSETQRNKGNFPGRFSGRQFSNSRSEMNVSTLELGDSALYLCASSLAGTSTDTQYFGPGTRLTVL.

This clonotype was counted between two and nine times. V usage is TRBV29-1 and J usage is TRBJ2-5; TRBD2 matches at 11 bases. The V segment lost 4 bases and the J segment 4 bases; nucleotides outside the gene matches: 14. Germline V lookup: CDR1 SQVTM, CDR2 ANQGSEA. The CDR3 contains 17 residues. The CDR3, as DNA: TGCAGCGTTGCGGGTACTAGCGGGGGCCTCAGCGGAGAGACCCAGTACTTC. It yields the protein CSVAGTSGGLSGETQYF.

This clonotype was counted many times. The V call is TRBV7-9, the J call TRBJ2-6; D possibly corresponds to TRBD1 (5 bases). Trimming removed 4 bases from V and 0 bases from J, with 10 bases in between. The CDR3 has 16 amino acids. Germline V lookup: CDR1 SEHNR, CDR2 FQNEAQ (reference sequence). The CDR3 loop is CASSYHRLSGANVLTF. The CDR3 nucleotides read TGTGCCAGCAGCTATCACAGGCTCTCTGGGGCCAACGTCCTGACTTTC.